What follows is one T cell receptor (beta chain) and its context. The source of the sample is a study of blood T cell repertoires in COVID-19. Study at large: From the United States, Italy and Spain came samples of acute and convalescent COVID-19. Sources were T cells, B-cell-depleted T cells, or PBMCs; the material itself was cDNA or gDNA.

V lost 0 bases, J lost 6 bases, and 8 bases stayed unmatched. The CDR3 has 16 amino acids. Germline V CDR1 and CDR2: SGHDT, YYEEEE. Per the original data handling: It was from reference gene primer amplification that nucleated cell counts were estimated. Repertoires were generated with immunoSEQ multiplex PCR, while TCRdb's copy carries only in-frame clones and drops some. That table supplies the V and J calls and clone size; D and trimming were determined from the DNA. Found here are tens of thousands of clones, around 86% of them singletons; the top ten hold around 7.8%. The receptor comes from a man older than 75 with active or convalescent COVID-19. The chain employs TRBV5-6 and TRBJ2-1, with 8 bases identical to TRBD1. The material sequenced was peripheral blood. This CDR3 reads CASSLVGQGAVNEQFF. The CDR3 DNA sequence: TGTGCCAGCAGCTTGGTAGGACAGGGAGCCGTCAATGAGCAGTTCTTC.